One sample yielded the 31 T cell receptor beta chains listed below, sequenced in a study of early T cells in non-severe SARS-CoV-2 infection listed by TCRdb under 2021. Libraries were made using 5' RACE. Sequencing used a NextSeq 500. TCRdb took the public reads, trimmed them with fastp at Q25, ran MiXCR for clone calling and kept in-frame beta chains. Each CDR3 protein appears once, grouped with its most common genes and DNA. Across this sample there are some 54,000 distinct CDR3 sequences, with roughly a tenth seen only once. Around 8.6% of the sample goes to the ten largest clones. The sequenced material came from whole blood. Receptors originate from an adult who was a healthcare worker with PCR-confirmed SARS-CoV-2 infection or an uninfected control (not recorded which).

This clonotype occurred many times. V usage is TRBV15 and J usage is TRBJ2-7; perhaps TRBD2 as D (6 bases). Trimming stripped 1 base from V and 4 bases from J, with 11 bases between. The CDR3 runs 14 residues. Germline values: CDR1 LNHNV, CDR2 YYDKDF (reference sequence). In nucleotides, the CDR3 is TGTGCCACCAGCAGAGGGTTGGCGGGATACGAGCAGTACTTC. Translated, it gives CATSRGLAGYEQYF.

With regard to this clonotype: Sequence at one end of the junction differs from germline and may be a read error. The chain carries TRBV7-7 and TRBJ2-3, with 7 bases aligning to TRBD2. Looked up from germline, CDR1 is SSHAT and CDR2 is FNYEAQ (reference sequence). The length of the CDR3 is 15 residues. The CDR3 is CASSLALGLADTQYF. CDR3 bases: TGTGCTAGCAGCTTAGCGCTCGGACTAGCAGATACGCAGTATTTT.

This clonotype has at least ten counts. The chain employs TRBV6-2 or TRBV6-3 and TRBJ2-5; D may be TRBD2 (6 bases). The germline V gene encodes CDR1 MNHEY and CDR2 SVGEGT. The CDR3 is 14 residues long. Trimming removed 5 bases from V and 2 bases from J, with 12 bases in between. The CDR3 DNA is TGTGCCAGCAGTCGACTAGGTTATCAAGAGACCCAGTACTTC. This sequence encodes CASSRLGYQETQYF.

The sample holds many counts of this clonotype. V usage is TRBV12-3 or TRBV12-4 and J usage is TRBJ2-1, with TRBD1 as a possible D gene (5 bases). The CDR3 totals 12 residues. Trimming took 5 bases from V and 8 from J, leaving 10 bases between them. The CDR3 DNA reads TGTGCCAGCAGTCAGGGTAGGCATGAGCAGTTCTTC. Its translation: CASSQGRHEQFF.

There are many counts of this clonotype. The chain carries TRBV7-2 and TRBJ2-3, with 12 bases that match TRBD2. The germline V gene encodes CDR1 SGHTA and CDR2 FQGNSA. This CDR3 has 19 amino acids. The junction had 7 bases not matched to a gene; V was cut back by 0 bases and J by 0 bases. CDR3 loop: CASSLAGLAGIPSTDTQYF. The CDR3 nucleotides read TGTGCCAGCAGCTTAGCGGGACTAGCGGGCATTCCTAGCACAGATACGCAGTATTTT.

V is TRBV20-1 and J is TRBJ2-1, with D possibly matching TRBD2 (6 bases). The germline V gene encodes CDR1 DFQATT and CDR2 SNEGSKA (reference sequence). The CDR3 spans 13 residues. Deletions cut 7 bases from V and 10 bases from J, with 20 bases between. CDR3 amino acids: CSVPTGGSREQFF. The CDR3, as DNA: TGCAGTGTCCCGACTGGGGGGAGCCGCGAGCAGTTCTTC.

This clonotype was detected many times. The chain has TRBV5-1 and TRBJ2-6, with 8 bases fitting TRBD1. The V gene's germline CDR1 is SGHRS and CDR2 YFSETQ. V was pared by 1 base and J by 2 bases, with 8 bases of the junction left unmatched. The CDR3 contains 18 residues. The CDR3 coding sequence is TGCGCCAGCAGCTTGAAAGGACAGGGAGAGGCTGGGGCCAACGTCCTGACTTTC. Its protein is CASSLKGQGEAGANVLTF.

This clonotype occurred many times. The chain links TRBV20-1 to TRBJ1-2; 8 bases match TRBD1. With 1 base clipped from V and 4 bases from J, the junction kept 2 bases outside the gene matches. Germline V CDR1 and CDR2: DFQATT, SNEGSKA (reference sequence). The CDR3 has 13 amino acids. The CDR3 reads CSARVDRGYGYTF. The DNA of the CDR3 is TGCAGTGCTAGAGTTGACAGGGGCTATGGCTACACCTTC.

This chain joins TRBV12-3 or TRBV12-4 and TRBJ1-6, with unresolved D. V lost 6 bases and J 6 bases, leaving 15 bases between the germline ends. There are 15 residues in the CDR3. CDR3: CASRPSGVANSPLHF. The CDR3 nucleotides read TGTGCCAGCAGGCCTTCCGGGGTTGCTAATTCACCCCTCCACTTT.

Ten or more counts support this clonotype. DNA of the CDR3: TGCAGCGTTACGACCGGAGGGAACACTGAAGCTTTCTTT. Its protein is CSVTTGGNTEAFF. V gene TRBV29-1 combines with J gene TRBJ1-1; D is uncertain. This CDR3 region has 13 residues. With 5 bases removed from V and 1 base from J, the gap between germline ends came to 11 bases. Germline loops: CDR1 SQVTM, CDR2 ANQGSEA.

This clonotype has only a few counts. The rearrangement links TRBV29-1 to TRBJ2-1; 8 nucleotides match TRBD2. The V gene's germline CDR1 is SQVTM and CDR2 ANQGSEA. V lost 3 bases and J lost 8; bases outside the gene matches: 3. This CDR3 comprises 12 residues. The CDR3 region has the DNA TGCAGCGTTGATCGGGGGGGCGATGAGCAGTTCTTC. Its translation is CSVDRGGDEQFF.

The CDR3 spells CASSFDVGYGYTF. The CDR3, as DNA: TGTGCCAGCAGCTTCGATGTGGGCTATGGCTACACCTTC. V and J are TRBV5-4 and TRBJ1-2; the D is unclear. Germline V gene lookup returns CDR1 SGHNT and CDR2 YYREEE (reference sequence). The CDR3 is 13 amino acids. V dropped 2 bases and J dropped 4 bases, with 9 bases sitting between them.

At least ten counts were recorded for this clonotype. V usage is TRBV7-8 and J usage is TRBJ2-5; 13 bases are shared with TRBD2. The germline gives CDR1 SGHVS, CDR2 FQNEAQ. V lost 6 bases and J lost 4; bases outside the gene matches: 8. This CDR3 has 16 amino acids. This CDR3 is CASRETSGRERETQYF. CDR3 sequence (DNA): TGTGCCAGCAGGGAAACTAGCGGGAGGGAACGAGAGACCCAGTACTTC.

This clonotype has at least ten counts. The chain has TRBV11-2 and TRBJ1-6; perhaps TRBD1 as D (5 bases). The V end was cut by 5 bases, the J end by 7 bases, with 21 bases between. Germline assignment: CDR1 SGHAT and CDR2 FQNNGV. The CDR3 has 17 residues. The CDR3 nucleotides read TGTGCCAGCAGCCCCCCTGGGGCAGGGTCTTGGAATTCACCCCTCCACTTT. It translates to CASSPPGAGSWNSPLHF.

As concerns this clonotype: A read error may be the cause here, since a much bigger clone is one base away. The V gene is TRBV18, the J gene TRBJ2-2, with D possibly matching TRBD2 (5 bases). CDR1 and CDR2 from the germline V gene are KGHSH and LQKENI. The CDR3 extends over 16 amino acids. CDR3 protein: CASSPRVATNTGELIF. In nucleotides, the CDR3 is TGTGCCAGCTCACCCCGGGTAGCGACGAACACCGGGGAGCTGATTTTT.

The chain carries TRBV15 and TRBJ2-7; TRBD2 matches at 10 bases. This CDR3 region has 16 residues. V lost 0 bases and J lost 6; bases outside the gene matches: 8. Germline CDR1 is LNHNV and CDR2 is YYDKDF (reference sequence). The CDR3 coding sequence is TGTGCCACCAGCAGAGATCGGGCTAGCGGGAGTGGCGAGCAGTACTTC. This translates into CATSRDRASGSGEQYF.

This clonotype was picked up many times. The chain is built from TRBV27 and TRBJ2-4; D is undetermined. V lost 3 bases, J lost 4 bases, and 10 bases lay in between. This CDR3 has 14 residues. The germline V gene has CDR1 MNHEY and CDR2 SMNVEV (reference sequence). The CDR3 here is CASSFHDGKNIQYF. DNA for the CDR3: TGTGCCAGCAGTTTCCACGACGGGAAAAACATTCAGTACTTC.

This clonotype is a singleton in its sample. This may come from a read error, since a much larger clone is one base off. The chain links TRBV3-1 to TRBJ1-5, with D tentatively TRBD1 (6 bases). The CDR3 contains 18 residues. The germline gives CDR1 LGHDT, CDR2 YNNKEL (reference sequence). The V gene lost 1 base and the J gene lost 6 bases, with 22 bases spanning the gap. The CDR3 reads CASSQAGGRTAMTQPQHF. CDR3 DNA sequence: TGTGCCAGCAGCCAAGCTGGGGGGCGGACAGCCATGACTCAGCCCCAGCATTTT. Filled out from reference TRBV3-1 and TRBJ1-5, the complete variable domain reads DTAVSQTPKYLVTQMGNDKSIKCEQNLGHDTMYWYKQDSKKFLKIMFSYNNKELIINETVPNRFSPKSPDKAHLNLHINSLELGDSAVYFCASSQAGGRTAMTQPQHFGDGTRLSIL.

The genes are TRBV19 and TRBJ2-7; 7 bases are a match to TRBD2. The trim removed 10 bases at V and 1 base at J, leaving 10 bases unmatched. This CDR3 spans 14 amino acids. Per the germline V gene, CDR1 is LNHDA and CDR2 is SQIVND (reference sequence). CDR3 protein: CATRALAESYEQYF. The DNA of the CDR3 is TGTGCCACCCGCGCGCTAGCGGAGTCCTACGAGCAGTACTTC.

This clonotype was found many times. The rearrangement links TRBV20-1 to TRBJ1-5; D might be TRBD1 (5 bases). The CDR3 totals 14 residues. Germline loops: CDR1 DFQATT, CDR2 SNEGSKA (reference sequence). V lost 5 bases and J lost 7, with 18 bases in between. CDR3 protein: CSAQRGFVRQPQHF. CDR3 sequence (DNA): TGCAGTGCTCAGAGGGGTTTCGTGCGACAGCCCCAGCATTTT.

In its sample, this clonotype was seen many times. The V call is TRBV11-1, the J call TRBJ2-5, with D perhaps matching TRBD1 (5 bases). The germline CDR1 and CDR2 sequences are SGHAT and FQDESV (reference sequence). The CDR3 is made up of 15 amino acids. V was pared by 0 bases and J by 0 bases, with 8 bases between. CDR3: CASSLAGQDQETQYF. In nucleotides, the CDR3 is TGTGCCAGCAGCTTAGCGGGGCAGGACCAAGAGACCCAGTACTTC.

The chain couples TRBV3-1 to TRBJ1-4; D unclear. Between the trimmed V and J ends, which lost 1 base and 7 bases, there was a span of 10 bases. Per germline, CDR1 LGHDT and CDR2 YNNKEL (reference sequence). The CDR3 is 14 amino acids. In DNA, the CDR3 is TGTGCCAGCAGCCAAGGTGCGGGCGGTGAAAAACTGTTTTTT. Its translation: CASSQGAGGEKLFF.

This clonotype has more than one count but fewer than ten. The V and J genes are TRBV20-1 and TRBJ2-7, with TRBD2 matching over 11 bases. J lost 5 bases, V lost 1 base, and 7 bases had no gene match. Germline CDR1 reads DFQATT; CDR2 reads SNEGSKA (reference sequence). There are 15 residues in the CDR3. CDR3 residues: CSARVLAGDVNEQYF. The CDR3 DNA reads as TGCAGTGCTAGAGTACTAGCGGGAGATGTGAACGAGCAGTACTTC.

The CDR3 coding sequence is TGTGCCAGCAGCTTAGCAGGGACTAGCAAGAGGACAGATACGCAGTATTTT. Its translation is CASSLAGTSKRTDTQYF. This chain joins TRBV7-9 and TRBJ2-3, with TRBD2 matching 9 bases. Germline V gene lookup returns CDR1 SEHNR and CDR2 FQNEAQ (reference sequence). After removal of 0 bases from V and 3 bases from J, the junction contained 7 bases not matched to a gene. The CDR3 spans 17 residues.

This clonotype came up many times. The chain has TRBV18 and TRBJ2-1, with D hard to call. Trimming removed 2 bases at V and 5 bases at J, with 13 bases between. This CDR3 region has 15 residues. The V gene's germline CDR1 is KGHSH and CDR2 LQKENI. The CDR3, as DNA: TGTGCCAGCTCACCAACCGTAGGCTATAACAATGAGCAGTTCTTC. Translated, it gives CASSPTVGYNNEQFF.

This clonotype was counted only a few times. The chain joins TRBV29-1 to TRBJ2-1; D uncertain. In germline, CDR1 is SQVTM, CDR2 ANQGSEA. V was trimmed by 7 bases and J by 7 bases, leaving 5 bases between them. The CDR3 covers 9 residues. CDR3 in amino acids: CSAGNEQFF. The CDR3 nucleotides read TGCAGCGCCGGTAATGAGCAGTTCTTC.

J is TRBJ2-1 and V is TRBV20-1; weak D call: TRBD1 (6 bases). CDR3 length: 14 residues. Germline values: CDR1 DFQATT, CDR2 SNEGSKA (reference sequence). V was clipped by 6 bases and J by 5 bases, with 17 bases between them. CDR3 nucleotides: TGCAGTGCGGGGGCCCCTCTTGAGGACAATGAGCAGTTCTTC. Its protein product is CSAGAPLEDNEQFF.

The CDR3: CSAISGRVTYEQYF. The CDR3 bases are TGCAGTGCCATTAGCGGGAGGGTTACCTACGAGCAGTACTTC. This rearrangement joins TRBV20-1 to TRBJ2-7, with TRBD2 matching 11 bases. The V segment lost 6 bases and the J segment 2 bases; nucleotides outside the gene matches: 6. The CDR3 is 14 residues long. Germline lookup yields CDR1 DFQATT and CDR2 SNEGSKA (reference sequence).

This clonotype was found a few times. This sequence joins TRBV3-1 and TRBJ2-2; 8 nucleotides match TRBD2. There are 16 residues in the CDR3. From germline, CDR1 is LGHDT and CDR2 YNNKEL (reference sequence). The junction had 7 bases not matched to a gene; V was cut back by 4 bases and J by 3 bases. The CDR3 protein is CASSRRPGLDTGELFF. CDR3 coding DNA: TGTGCCAGCAGCCGGCGACCGGGACTAGACACCGGGGAGCTGTTTTTT.

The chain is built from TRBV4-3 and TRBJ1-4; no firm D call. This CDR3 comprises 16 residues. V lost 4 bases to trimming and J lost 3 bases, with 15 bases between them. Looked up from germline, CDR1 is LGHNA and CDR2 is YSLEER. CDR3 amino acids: CASSLFEGLSNEKLFF. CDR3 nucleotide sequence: TGCGCCAGCAGCCTATTCGAAGGCCTTTCTAATGAAAAACTGTTTTTT.

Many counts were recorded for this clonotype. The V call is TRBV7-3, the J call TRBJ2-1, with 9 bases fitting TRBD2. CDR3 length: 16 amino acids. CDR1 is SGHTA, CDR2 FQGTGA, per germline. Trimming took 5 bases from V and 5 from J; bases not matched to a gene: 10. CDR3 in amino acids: CASSPDSGRGDNEQFF. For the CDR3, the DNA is TGTGCCAGCAGCCCCGATAGCGGGAGAGGGGACAATGAGCAGTTCTTC.